This T cell receptor (beta chain) was observed in a study of spatial heterogeneity in lung cancer. Study information: Donation came from approximately 69 patients with untreated early-stage non-small cell lung cancer.

Study-wide findings and caveats: Whereas they appeared in blood less at follow-up, ubiquitous expanded tumor TCRs appeared there more at resection.

Via MiXCR, TCRdb re-called the 5' RACE reads, giving one row per CDR3 protein. The sample consists of around 98,000 distinct CDR3 sequences, 15% to 20% of them appearing once. Indicated time point: blood at routine non-recurrence follow-up after resection. This clonotype was picked up a small number of times. Its antigen is unidentified. Sequencing used PBMCs, obtained at follow-up. This sequence originates from a male donor with early-stage non-small cell lung cancer.

The CDR3 region has the DNA TGTGCCAGCAGTTCCACCGGGACGGGTTACTACGAGCAGTACGTC. It codes for CASSSTGTGYYEQYV. V usage is TRBV6-6 and J usage is TRBJ2-7; TRBD1 or TRBD2 may be the D gene (5 bases each). CDR3 size: 15 residues. V lost 4 bases and J lost 3, with 16 bases in between. Germline CDR1 MNHNY, CDR2 SVGAGI (reference sequence).